This T cell receptor (beta chain) derives from a study of OX40 agonist ivuxolimab in advanced cancers. At the level of the study: Intravenous ivuxolimab was administered to patients every 2 weeks at 0.01 to 10 mg/kg. Overall study results and limits: Antigen specificity of clonally expanded peripheral T cells was not established. Relative to CD4+, CD8+ T cells held more expanded clones on average.

CDR3 size: 12 residues. The germline gives CDR1 SGHAT, CDR2 FQDESV (reference sequence). Trimming shortened V by 5 bases and J by 5 bases, and 8 bases separated the two germline ends. The study sampled blood at baseline, cycle 4 day 1, and cycle 7 day 1. Clones were read by immunoSEQ multiplex PCR, and TCRdb kept only the in-frame ones, dropping some. The sample consists of fewer than 65,000 clones, approximately 90% of them appearing once. This clone has just one count. Its antigen is as yet unknown. The clonotype comes from an adult with an advanced solid tumor such as melanoma, head and neck, liver or kidney cancer. Source: CD4+ or CD8+ T cells sorted from blood, taken in a trial of the OX40 agonist ivuxolimab. The V and J genes are TRBV11-1 and TRBJ2-3; no firm D call. For the CDR3, the DNA is TGTGCCAGCAGCCTCAGAGAAGATACGCAGTATTTT. Its protein product is CASSLREDTQYF.